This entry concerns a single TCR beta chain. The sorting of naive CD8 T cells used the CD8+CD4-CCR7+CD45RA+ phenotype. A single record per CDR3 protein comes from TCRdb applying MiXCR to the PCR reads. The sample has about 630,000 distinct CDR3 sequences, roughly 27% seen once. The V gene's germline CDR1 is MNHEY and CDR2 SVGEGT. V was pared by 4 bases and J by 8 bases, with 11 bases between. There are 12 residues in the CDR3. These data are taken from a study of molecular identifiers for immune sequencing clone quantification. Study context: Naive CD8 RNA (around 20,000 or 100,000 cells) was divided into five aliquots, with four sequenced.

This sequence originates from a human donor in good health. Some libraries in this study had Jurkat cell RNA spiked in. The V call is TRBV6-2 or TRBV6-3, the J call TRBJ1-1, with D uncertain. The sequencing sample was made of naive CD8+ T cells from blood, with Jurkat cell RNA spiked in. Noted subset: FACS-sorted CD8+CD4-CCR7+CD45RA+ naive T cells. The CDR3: CASSFTTWEAFF. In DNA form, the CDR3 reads TGTGCCAGCAGTTTCACGACGTGGGAAGCTTTCTTT.